This T cell receptor beta chain was identified during a study of human T cells and chemical hapten exposure. Whole-study results and caveats: There was alopecia in the donors, so their immune response may differ from that of healthy people. Patch test score showed a positive correlation with PT1 expanded TCR counts.

TCRdb passed the RACE reads through MiXCR, listing each CDR3 protein once. Of 240,000 or so distinct CDR3 sequences listed, about 9.4% are singletons. The time point denotes: pre-sensitization, week 0. Treatment given: therapeutic diphenylcyclopropenone sensitization with weekly scalp DPC. Deletions cut 2 bases from V and 3 bases from J, with 7 bases between. Germline loops: CDR1 SGHTA, CDR2 FQGNSA. This CDR3 is built from 13 residues. This clonotype showed up many times. The antigen is not known. The sample consisted of whole blood, taken in connection with sensitization to the hapten diphenylcyclopropenone (DPC). The receptor's source is a woman between 40 and 50 years old with alopecia areata. Some clones in this sample may be carry-over from other donors' samples. V gene TRBV7-2 combines with J gene TRBJ2-5, with D uncertain. The DNA for the CDR3 is TGTGCCAGCAGCTTAAGCCCGGAAGAGACCCAGTACTTC. This encodes CASSLSPEETQYF.